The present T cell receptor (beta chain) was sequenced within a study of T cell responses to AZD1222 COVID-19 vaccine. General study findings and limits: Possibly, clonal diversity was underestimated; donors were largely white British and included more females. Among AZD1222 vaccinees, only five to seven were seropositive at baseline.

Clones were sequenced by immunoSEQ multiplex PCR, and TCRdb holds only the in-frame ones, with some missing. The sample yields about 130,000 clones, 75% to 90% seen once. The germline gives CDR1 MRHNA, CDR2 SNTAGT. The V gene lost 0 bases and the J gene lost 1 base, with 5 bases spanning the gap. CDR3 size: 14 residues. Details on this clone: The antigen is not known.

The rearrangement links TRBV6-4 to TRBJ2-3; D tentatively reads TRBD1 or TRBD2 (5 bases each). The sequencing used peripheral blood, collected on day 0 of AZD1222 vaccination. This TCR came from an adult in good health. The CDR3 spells CASSDSGGTDTQYF. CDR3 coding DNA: TGTGCCAGCAGTGACTCGGGGGGCACAGATACGCAGTATTTT.